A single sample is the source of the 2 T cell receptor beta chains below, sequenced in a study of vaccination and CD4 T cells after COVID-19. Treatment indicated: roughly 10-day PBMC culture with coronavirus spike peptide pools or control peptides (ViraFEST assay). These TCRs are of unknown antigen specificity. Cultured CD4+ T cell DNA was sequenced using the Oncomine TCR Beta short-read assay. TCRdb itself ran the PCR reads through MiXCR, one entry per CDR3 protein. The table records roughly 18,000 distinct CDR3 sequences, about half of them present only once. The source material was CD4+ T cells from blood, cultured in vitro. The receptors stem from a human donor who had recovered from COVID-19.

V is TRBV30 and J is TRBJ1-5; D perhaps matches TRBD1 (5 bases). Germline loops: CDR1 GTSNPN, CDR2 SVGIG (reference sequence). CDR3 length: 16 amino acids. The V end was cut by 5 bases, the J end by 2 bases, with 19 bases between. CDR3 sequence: CAWGTLRGGGNQPQHF. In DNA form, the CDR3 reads TGTGCCTGGGGTACCCTCCGGGGGGGAGGCAATCAGCCCCAGCATTTT.

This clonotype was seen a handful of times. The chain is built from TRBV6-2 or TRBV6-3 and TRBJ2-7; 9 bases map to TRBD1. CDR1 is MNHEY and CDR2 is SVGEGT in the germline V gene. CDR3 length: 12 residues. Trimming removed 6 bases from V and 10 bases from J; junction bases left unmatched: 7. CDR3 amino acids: CASSSGQGGQYF. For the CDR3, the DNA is TGTGCCAGCAGCTCGGGACAGGGTGGTCAGTACTTC.